This entry concerns a single T cell receptor (beta chain). The antigen remains undetermined. Per germline, CDR1 LGHNA and CDR2 YSLEER. Trimming took 0 bases from V and 1 from J; bases not matched to a gene: 3. CDR3 size: 17 residues. These data originate in a study of OX40 agonist ivuxolimab in advanced cancers. Study-wide findings and caveats: CD4+ and CD8+ blood T cells expanded clonally by week 6 at 0.1 to 3.0 mg/kg.

This table comes from immunoSEQ multiplex PCR, and its TCRdb copy is limited to in-frame clones, with some not included. The data contain 77,000 or so clones, roughly 90% of them singletons. The V call is TRBV4-3, the J call TRBJ2-5; 12 positions agree with TRBD2. The TCR originated in an adult with an advanced solid tumor such as melanoma, head and neck, liver or kidney cancer. The sequencing here drew on CD4+ or CD8+ T cells sorted from blood, taken in a trial of the OX40 agonist ivuxolimab. For the CDR3, the DNA is TGCGCCAGCAGCCAAGATGGACTAGCGGGGACCCAAGAGACCCAGTACTTC. This encodes CASSQDGLAGTQETQYF.